This TCR beta chain was sequenced for a study of blood T cell repertoires in COVID-19. Study-level information: The cDNA or gDNA used as material had been derived from T cells, B-cell-depleted T cells, or PBMCs.

Looked up from germline, CDR1 is MNHEY and CDR2 is SVGAGI. This CDR3 spans 16 amino acids. Germline trimming cut 0 bases from V and 7 bases from J; bases unmatched to any gene: 8. TCRdb's copy holds only in-frame clones and misses some; the assay was immunoSEQ multiplex PCR. The table lists 250,000 to 300,000 clones, about 91% of them singletons, with more than 1% in the top ten. This TCR was sampled from a human donor in a cohort exposed to, infected with or recovered from COVID-19 (not recorded which). The donor label of this sample is uncertain. The chain links TRBV6-5 to TRBJ1-4; 7 positions agree with TRBD1. Sample: PBMCs or T cells enriched from blood (not recorded which). In DNA, the CDR3 is TGTGCCAGCAGTTACTCGGCAGGGGGTTTAGTTGAAAAACTGTTTTTT. Residues: CASSYSAGGLVEKLFF.